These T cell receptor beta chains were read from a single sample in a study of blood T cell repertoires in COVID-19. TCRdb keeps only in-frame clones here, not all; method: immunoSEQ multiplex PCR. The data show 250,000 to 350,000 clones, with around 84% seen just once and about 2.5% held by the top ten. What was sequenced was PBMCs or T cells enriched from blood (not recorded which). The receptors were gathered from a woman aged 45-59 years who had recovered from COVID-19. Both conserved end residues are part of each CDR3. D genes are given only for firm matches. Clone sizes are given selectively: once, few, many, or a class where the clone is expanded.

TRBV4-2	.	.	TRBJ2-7	TGTGCCAGCAGCCTATATAGCGGAGAGCAGTACTTC	CASSLYSGEQYF
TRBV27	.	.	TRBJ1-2	TGTGCCAGCAGTCCCATAGAGGGCAACTATGGCTACACCTTC	CASSPIEGNYGYTF
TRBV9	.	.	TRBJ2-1	TGTGCCAGCAGCGTAGCGGGGGCCTACAATGAGCAGTTCTTC	CASSVAGAYNEQFF
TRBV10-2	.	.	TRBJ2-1	TGCGCCAGCAGTTATTACAATGAGCAGTTCTTC	CASSYYNEQFF
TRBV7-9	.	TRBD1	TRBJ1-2	TGTGCCAGCAGCTACGACGCCAGGGGGACCCGGGGTGGCTACACCTTC	CASSYDARGTRGGYTF
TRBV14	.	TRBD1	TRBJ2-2	TGTGCCAGCAGCCAACTTCAGGGGGCGCTGACCGGGGAGCTGTTTTTT	CASSQLQGALTGELFF
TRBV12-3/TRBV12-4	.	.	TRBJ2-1	TGTGCCAGCAGTTTCTCGGTCTGTGAGCAGTTCTTC	CASSFSVCEQFF
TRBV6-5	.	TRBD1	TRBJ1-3	TGTGCCAGCAGCCCAGACAGGGCTGGAAACACCATATATTTT	CASSPDRAGNTIYF
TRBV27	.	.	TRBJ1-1	TGTGCCAGCAGTTTAACCGGGGTTTACACTGAAGCTTTCTTT	CASSLTGVYTEAFF
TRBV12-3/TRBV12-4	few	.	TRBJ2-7	TGTGCCAGCAGCGTGGGAGGTTTGTACGAGCAGTACTTC	CASSVGGLYEQYF
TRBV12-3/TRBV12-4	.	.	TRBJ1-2	TGTGCCAGCTCCCCTCACGCGGATGGCTACACCTTC	CASSPHADGYTF
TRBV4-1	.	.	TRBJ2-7	TGCGCCAGCAGCCAAGGGGTCAACAGGCCCTACGAGCAGTACTTC	CASSQGVNRPYEQYF
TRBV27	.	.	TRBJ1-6	TGTGCCAGCACCCAGTTCTCCTATAATTCACCCCTCCACTTT	CASTQFSYNSPLHF
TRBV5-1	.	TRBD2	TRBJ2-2	TGCGCCAGCAGCCATACCGGGAGGGCGAACACCGGGGAGCTGTTTTTT	CASSHTGRANTGELFF
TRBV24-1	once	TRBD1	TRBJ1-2	TGTGCCACCAGTGACCCAGGGACAGAGCGCTATGGCTACACCTTC	CATSDPGTERYGYTF
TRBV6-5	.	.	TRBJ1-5	TGTGCCAGCAGTACCGACAGGAATCAGCCCCAGCATTTT	CASSTDRNQPQHF
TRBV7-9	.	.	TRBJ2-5	TGTGCCAGCAGCTTAGAGAGTTGGGAGACCCAGTACTTC	CASSLESWETQYF
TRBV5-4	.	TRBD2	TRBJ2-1	TGTGCCAGCAGCGTGGGGACTAGCGAGAGCAATGAGCAGTTCTTC	CASSVGTSESNEQFF
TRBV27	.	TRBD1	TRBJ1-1	TGTGCCAGCAGTCCCCAAACAGGGGGTTTGACTGAAGCTTTCTTT	CASSPQTGGLTEAFF
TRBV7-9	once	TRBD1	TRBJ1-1	TGTGCCAGCAGCGCACCTCGGGACAGGGGGCTTGTGGACACTGAAGCTTTCTTT	CASSAPRDRGLVDTEAFF
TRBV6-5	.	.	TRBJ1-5	.	CASSYFGPGGSQPQHF
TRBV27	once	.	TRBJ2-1	TGTGCCAGCAGTTTAGGGGGCAGGGGCCGTAATGAGCAGTTCTTC	CASSLGGRGRNEQFF
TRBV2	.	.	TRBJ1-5	TGTGCCAGCAGTGAAGACCGGGACACCAATCAGCCCCAGCATTTT	CASSEDRDTNQPQHF
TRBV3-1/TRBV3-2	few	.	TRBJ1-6	TGTGCCAGCAGCCAACTAACCGGAGGAAATTCACCCCTCCACTTT	CASSQLTGGNSPLHF
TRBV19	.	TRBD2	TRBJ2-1	TGTGCCAGTAGTATGTCTAGCGGGGGCCACAATGAGCAGTTCTTC	CASSMSSGGHNEQFF
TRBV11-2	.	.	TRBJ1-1	TGTGCCAGCAGCTTAGATAGCGCGGGTGCTGCTGAAGCTTTCTTT	CASSLDSAGAAEAFF
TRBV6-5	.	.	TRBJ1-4	TGTGCCAGCAAAAGTGTTGGCGAAAAACTGTTTTTT	CASKSVGEKLFF
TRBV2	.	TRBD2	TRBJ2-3	TGTGCCAGCAGTGATACTCGGACAAGTAGCGGGGGAGGCACAGATACGCAGTATTTT	CASSDTRTSSGGGTDTQYF
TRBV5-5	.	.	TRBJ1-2	TGTGCCAGCAGCGCACCAGGGGCGGGTGGCTACACCTTC	CASSAPGAGGYTF
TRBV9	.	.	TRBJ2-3	TGTGCCAGCAGCGCCCTCCACACCGACACAGATACGCAGTATTTT	CASSALHTDTDTQYF
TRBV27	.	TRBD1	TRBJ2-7	TGTGCCAGCAGGAGAGACAGGGGCTACGAGCAGTACTTC	CASRRDRGYEQYF
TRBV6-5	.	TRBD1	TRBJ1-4	TGTGCCAGCAGCTCTTGGACAGGAGGCGAAAAACTGTTTTTT	CASSSWTGGEKLFF
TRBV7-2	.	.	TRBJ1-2	TGTGCCAGCAGCTTATCCCTAGGCAGCCGGCATTCCGGCTACACCTTC	CASSLSLGSRHSGYTF
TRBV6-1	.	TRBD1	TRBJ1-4	TGTGCCAGCAGTGAAGGGGACAGGGTCTACGGGGAAAAACTGTTTTTT	CASSEGDRVYGEKLFF
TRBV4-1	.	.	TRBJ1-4	TGCGCCAGCAGCCAATACGGCAGGGTAGGAGAAAAACTGTTTTTT	CASSQYGRVGEKLFF
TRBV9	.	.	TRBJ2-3	TGTGCCAGCAGCGTAGGGCAATTCAGCACAGATACGCAGTATTTT	CASSVGQFSTDTQYF
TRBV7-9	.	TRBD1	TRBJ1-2	TGTGCCAGCAGCTTAGGGACAGGGAAGGTCGGCTACACCTTC	CASSLGTGKVGYTF
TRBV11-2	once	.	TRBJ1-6	TGTGCCAGCAGCTTAGAGGACTCATCACCCCTCCACTTT	CASSLEDSSPLHF
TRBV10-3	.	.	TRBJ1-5	TGTGCCATAGCCGAGGAGGCAAATAGCAATCAGCCCCAGCATTTT	CAIAEEANSNQPQHF
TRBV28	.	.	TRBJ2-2	TGTGCCAGCCACGAGTATAACACCGGGGAGCTGTTTTTT	CASHEYNTGELFF
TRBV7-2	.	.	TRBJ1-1	TGTGCCAGCAGCTTAGCGTCCTTAAACGCAGGGATCACTGAAGCTTTCTTT	CASSLASLNAGITEAFF
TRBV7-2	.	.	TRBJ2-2	TGTGCCAGTAAGACAGCCAACACCGGGGAGCTGTTTTTT	CASKTANTGELFF
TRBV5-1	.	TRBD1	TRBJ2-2	TGCGCCAGCAGCCCAGGACAGGGGAACACCGGGGAGCTGTTTTTT	CASSPGQGNTGELFF
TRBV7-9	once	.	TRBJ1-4	TGTGCCAGCGGCCCCGCAGGGGCATCAACTAATGAAAAACTGTTTTTT	CASGPAGASTNEKLFF
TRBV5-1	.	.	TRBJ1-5	TGCGCCAGCAACCGCAGGGTGGTTCAGCCCCAGCATTTT	CASNRRVVQPQHF
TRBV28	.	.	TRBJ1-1	TGTGCCAGCAGGCCAAATTTACATGTCGGGGATAGTGGCACTGAAGCTTTCTTT	CASRPNLHVGDSGTEAFF
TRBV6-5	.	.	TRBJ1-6	TGTGCCAGCAGTTCTCTGGGGGGGACCTATAATTCACCCCTCCACTTT	CASSSLGGTYNSPLHF
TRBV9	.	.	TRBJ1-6	TGTGCCAGCAGCCCAAGTCCGGACGCCGGGGGTTCACCCCTCCACTTT	CASSPSPDAGGSPLHF
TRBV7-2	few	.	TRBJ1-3	TGTGCCAGCAGCTTAGACTCTGGGAGCACCAGCACCATATATTTT	CASSLDSGSTSTIYF
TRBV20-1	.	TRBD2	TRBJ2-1	TGCAGTGCTAGTGGCGGGGGGGACCAATTCTTC	CSASGGGDQFF
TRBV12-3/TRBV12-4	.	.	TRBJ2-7	TGTGCCAGCAGTTCACACAGCTCCTACGAGCAGTACTTC	CASSSHSSYEQYF